Following are 25 T cell receptor beta chains from one sample sequenced in a study of T cell responses to AZD1222 COVID-19 vaccine. The protocol was immunoSEQ multiplex PCR, while the TCRdb copy is restricted to in-frame clones and leaves out a portion. The table lists 60,000 to 75,000 clones, more than 65% of them singletons. This specimen was peripheral blood, taken on day 0 of AZD1222 vaccination. The receptors shown here come from an adult in good health.

This rearrangement joins TRBV6-1 to TRBJ1-2, with D possibly being TRBD1 (6 bases). The germline gives CDR1 MNHNS, CDR2 SASEGT. This CDR3 contains 16 residues. The V gene lost 2 bases and the J gene lost 4 bases, with 17 bases spanning the gap. CDR3 sequence (DNA): TGTGCCAGCAGTGAATATAGGACAGATAGAACCTATGGCTACACCTTC. Translating it yields CASSEYRTDRTYGYTF.

The chain carries TRBV29-1 and TRBJ1-2, with D possibly TRBD1 on 6 matching bases. V lost 7 bases, J lost 4 bases, and 19 bases lay in between. The CDR3 consists of 14 residues. Per germline, CDR1 SQVTM and CDR2 ANQGSEA. The CDR3 sequence: CSDTRTAFGYGYTF. The CDR3 DNA reads TGCAGCGATACCCGGACAGCATTCGGCTATGGCTACACCTTC.

The CDR3: CASSLSTGNYGYTF. In nucleotides, the CDR3 is TGTGCCAGCAGCTTATCGACAGGGAACTATGGCTACACCTTC. V and J are TRBV11-2 and TRBJ1-2, with TRBD1 identical over 7 bases. The CDR3 covers 14 residues. V was clipped by 2 bases and J by 2 bases; unmatched bases: 2. CDR1 and CDR2 (germline): SGHAT, FQNNGV.

The chain combines TRBV9 with TRBJ2-7, with D unclear. V dropped 1 base and J dropped 4 bases, with 3 bases sitting between them. Germline-derived CDR1 and CDR2 are SGDLS and YYNGEE. The CDR3 is 11 residues long. In DNA form, the CDR3 reads TGTGCCAGCAGCGTACTGTACGAGCAGTACTTC. Translation gives CASSVLYEQYF.

This rearrangement joins TRBV15 to TRBJ2-7; a weak D match, TRBD1 (6 bases). Deletions cut 0 bases from V and 2 bases from J, with 11 bases between. This CDR3 has 15 amino acids. Germline V gene data show CDR1 as LNHNV and CDR2 as YYDKDF (reference sequence). The CDR3 bases are TGTGCCACCAGCAGAGACAGGGGCCCAGCCTACGAGCAGTACTTC. This translates into CATSRDRGPAYEQYF.

This sequence joins TRBV20-1 and TRBJ2-7; TRBD2 matches at 8 bases. Germline assignment: CDR1 DFQATT and CDR2 SNEGSKA (reference sequence). The CDR3 contains 11 residues. The DNA for the CDR3 is TGCAGCGCGGGGGGTTCCTACGAGCAGTACGTC. This codes for CSAGGSYEQYV.

The chain joins TRBV12-3 or TRBV12-4 to TRBJ1-6, with D unclear. Trimming pared 1 base from V and 7 bases from J, leaving 5 bases between. The CDR3 extends over 13 amino acids. The CDR3 is CASSLGFNSPLHF. CDR3 coding DNA: TGTGCCAGCAGTTTAGGGTTCAATTCACCCCTCCACTTT.

The chain combines TRBV12-3 or TRBV12-4 with TRBJ1-2; weak D call: TRBD1 (5 bases). The CDR3 contains 13 residues. The V end lost 5 bases, the J end lost 6 bases, and 13 bases lay between the germline ends. The CDR3 DNA reads as TGTGCCAGCAGTACCATCTCAGGGAATGGCTACACCTTC. Its protein product is CASSTISGNGYTF.

In its sample, this clone was seen once. The chain recombines TRBV28 with TRBJ2-1; D is possibly TRBD2 (7 bases). Germline values: CDR1 MDHEN, CDR2 SYDVKM. The CDR3 totals 15 residues. Trimming removed 2 bases at V and 6 bases at J, with 14 bases between. CDR3: CASSLGGGSRNEQFF. The DNA of the CDR3 is TGTGCCAGCAGTTTAGGGGGCGGGAGTCGCAATGAGCAGTTCTTC.

CDR3 DNA: TGTGCCAGCTCACTTCAACCGGGACAGGACACTGAAGCTTTCTTT. Its translation is CASSLQPGQDTEAFF. The chain combines TRBV18 with TRBJ1-1; 8 bases match TRBD1. The germline CDR1 and CDR2 sequences are KGHSH and LQKENI. Trimming at V came to 4 bases and at J to 3 bases, leaving 7 bases not matched to a gene. The CDR3 has 15 residues. Full variable domain (rest looked up from reference TRBV18 and TRBJ1-1): NAGVMQNPRHLVRRRGQEARLRCSPMKGHSHVYWYRQLPEEGLKFMVYLQKENIIDESGMPKERFSAEFPKEGPSILRIQQVVRGDSAAYFCASSLQPGQDTEAFFGQGTRLTVV.

This clone has only a few counts. The chain uses TRBV28 and TRBJ1-3; D gene uncertain. This CDR3 has 13 residues. From germline, CDR1 is MDHEN and CDR2 SYDVKM. V was cut by 6 bases and J by 0 bases, with 6 bases left in between. CDR3 in DNA: TGTGCCAGCAGGCAGAGCTCTGGAAACACCATATATTTT. It specifies CASRQSSGNTIYF.

This chain uses TRBV7-2 with TRBJ1-1, with D possibly TRBD1 on 5 matching bases. This CDR3 spans 12 amino acids. CDR1 and CDR2 from the germline V gene are SGHTA and FQGNSA. The ends were cut back, 8 bases at V and 5 bases at J, with 12 bases in the middle. This chain's CDR3 is CASRSQGTEAFF. In DNA form, the CDR3 reads TGTGCCAGCCGCTCGCAGGGAACTGAAGCTTTCTTT.

The rearrangement joins TRBV7-9 to TRBJ1-2; possibly TRBD1 for D (5 bases). Germline V gives CDR1 SEHNR, CDR2 FQNEAQ (reference sequence). The CDR3 consists of 14 residues. V was clipped by 4 bases and J by 12 bases, with 21 bases between them. The CDR3 sequence: CASSSTQRSQEDTF. The CDR3 region has the DNA TGTGCCAGCAGCTCAACTCAAAGATCACAGGAAGACACCTTC. Combining the CDR3 with reference TRBV7-9 and TRBJ1-2 gives the whole variable domain DTGVSQNPRHKITKRGQNVTFRCDPISEHNRLYWYRQTLGQGPEFLTYFQNEAQLEKSRLLSDRFSAERPKGSFSTLEIQRTEQGDSAMYLCASSSTQRSQEDTFGSGTRLTVV.

This chain joins TRBV27 and TRBJ1-2; D is perhaps TRBD1 (5 bases). Trimming took 1 base from V and 8 from J, leaving 17 bases between them. Germline V gene sequence: CDR1 MNHEY, CDR2 SMNVEV (reference sequence). The CDR3 is made up of 15 amino acids. In DNA form, the CDR3 reads TGTGCCAGCAGTTTATTCCTAGGGGCGACTTACGGCTACACCTTC. Its translation is CASSLFLGATYGYTF.

V usage is TRBV2 and J usage is TRBJ1-3; a weak D match, TRBD1 (5 bases). Germline V lookup: CDR1 SNHLY, CDR2 FYNNEI. The germline V and J ends were trimmed by 7 bases and 8 bases, with 15 bases remaining between them. This CDR3 spans 13 amino acids. The CDR3 here is CASKAQERDTIYF. CDR3 nucleotides: TGTGCCAGCAAGGCACAGGAACGGGACACCATATATTTT.

The chain couples TRBV19 to TRBJ1-5; D remains ambiguous. This CDR3 has 13 amino acids. Trimming removed 1 base from V and 7 bases from J, with 8 bases in between. The germline V gene has CDR1 LNHDA and CDR2 SQIVND (reference sequence). The DNA of the CDR3 is TGTGCCAGTAGTATAGTGATGGGGCAGCCCCAGCATTTT. Its protein product is CASSIVMGQPQHF.

V usage is TRBV7-9 and J usage is TRBJ1-2; 9 bases agree with TRBD1. The trim removed 7 bases at V and 6 bases at J, leaving 9 bases unmatched. This CDR3 is 14 amino acids long. Germline V gives CDR1 SEHNR, CDR2 FQNEAQ (reference sequence). The CDR3 DNA sequence: TGTGCCAGCAACAGAGGGGGGACAGGGAATGGCTACACCTTC. It codes for CASNRGGTGNGYTF.

The V gene is TRBV7-2, the J gene TRBJ1-1; 8 nucleotides line up with TRBD1. The ends lost 5 bases at V and 4 bases at J; junction bases unmatched: 6. This CDR3 has 14 amino acids. CDR1 is SGHTA and CDR2 is FQGNSA in the germline V gene. CDR3 bases: TGTGCCAGCAGCCTACGACAGGGGTCCACTGAAGCTTTCTTT. Its protein product is CASSLRQGSTEAFF.

The chain recombines TRBV7-9 with TRBJ1-4, with a possible D match to TRBD1 (6 bases). CDR3 length: 14 residues. CDR1 and CDR2 from the germline V gene are SEHNR and FQNEAQ (reference sequence). The V end was cut by 5 bases, the J end by 5 bases, with 12 bases between. For the CDR3, the DNA is TGTGCCAGCAGCCTGGACAGTTCAAATGAAAAACTGTTTTTT. This encodes CASSLDSSNEKLFF. The complete variable domain, with remaining parts taken from reference TRBV7-9 and TRBJ1-4, reads DTGVSQNPRHKITKRGQNVTFRCDPISEHNRLYWYRQTLGQGPEFLTYFQNEAQLEKSRLLSDRFSAERPKGSFSTLEIQRTEQGDSAMYLCASSLDSSNEKLFFGSGTQLSVL.

The V gene is TRBV5-1, the J gene TRBJ1-6; possibly TRBD1 for D (5 bases). CDR3 size: 14 residues. V was trimmed by 0 bases and J by 4 bases, leaving 5 bases between them. Germline V CDR1 and CDR2: SGHRS, YFSETQ. Here the CDR3 reads CASSLAGYNSPLHF. For the CDR3, the DNA is TGCGCCAGCAGCTTGGCAGGGTATAATTCACCCCTCCACTTT.

The V call is TRBV9, the J call TRBJ2-6; 8 bases line up with TRBD1. The CDR3 length is 19 residues. V was clipped by 4 bases and J by 4 bases; unmatched bases: 16. Germline V gene sequence: CDR1 SGDLS, CDR2 YYNGEE. As DNA, the CDR3 is TGTGCCAGCAGCCTTGGGACAGGTCGGAGCGAGCTGGGGGCCAACGTCCTGACTTTC. Translation gives CASSLGTGRSELGANVLTF.

V gene TRBV6-5 combines with J gene TRBJ2-2; D gene ambiguous. The CDR3 loop spans 14 amino acids. Trimming left V 2 bases short and J 2 bases short, with 6 bases between. Germline V gene lookup returns CDR1 MNHEY and CDR2 SVGAGI. CDR3 nucleotides: TGTGCCAGCAGTTACAGAGTAAACACCGGGGAGCTGTTTTTT. It translates to CASSYRVNTGELFF.

The CDR3 DNA reads as TGTGCCAGCAGCCAAGAATGGAGGATAGCGGCTAACACCGGGGAGCTGTTTTTT. Residues: CASSQEWRIAANTGELFF. The genes are TRBV3-1 (or the pseudogene TRBV3-2) and TRBJ2-2; D perhaps matches TRBD2 (6 bases). The CDR3 length is 18 residues. The V and J ends lost 0 bases and 2 bases respectively, with 16 bases between them. Germline values: CDR1 LGHDT, CDR2 YNNKEL (reference sequence).

V gene TRBV24-1 combines with J gene TRBJ2-1; possibly TRBD1 for D (6 bases). The CDR3 has 15 amino acids. Trimming stripped 4 bases from V and 2 bases from J, with 11 bases between. Germline V gene data show CDR1 as KGHDR and CDR2 as SFDVKD. In nucleotides, the CDR3 is TGTGCCACCAGTGAAGAACAGGGAACCTACAATGAGCAGTTCTTC. It translates to CATSEEQGTYNEQFF.

The chain is built from TRBV5-1 and TRBJ1-1; 7 bases are shared with TRBD1. The junction had 18 bases not matched to a gene; V was cut back by 4 bases and J by 3 bases. The CDR3 spans 18 residues. From germline, CDR1 is SGHRS and CDR2 YFSETQ. The CDR3 nucleotides read TGCGCCAGCAGCCGAAACGCCGGGACAGCCTTGTCCGACACTGAAGCTTTCTTT. Protein product: CASSRNAGTALSDTEAFF.